This T cell receptor beta chain was sequenced in a study of response to subunit inactivated influenza vaccine. Findings of the study overall: Authors suggested seasonal influenza vaccinations each recruit few new T cells.

TCRdb ran MiXCR on the RT-PCR reads and lists one entry per CDR3 protein. The table shows 290,000 or so distinct CDR3 sequences, with around 20% occurring only once. This clonotype was recorded at least ten times. As yet, its antigen is unknown. Trimming took off 3 bases at V and 7 bases at J, with 14 bases between the two ends. There are 15 residues in the CDR3. In germline, CDR1 is SGHRS, CDR2 YFSETQ. The chain is built from TRBV5-1 and TRBJ1-6; perhaps TRBD1 as D (6 bases). Sequencing was performed on PBMCs from blood, taken approximately 22 months after vaccination. The sequence derives from a man in his fifties or sixties who received an inactivated influenza vaccine. CDR3 nucleotide sequence: TGCGCCAGCAGCTCCGAGGGGGATGGGAATTCACCCCTCCACTTT. It translates to CASSSEGDGNSPLHF.